The 22 T cell receptor beta chains presented below share a single source sample, sequenced in a study of blood T cell repertoires in COVID-19. Clones were read by immunoSEQ multiplex PCR, and TCRdb kept only the in-frame ones, dropping some. The sample carries around 160,000 clones, more than 85% recorded once. The material sequenced was peripheral blood. All receptors derive from a young man with acute or convalescent COVID-19.

The chain employs TRBV20-1 and TRBJ1-2; D uncertain. Trimming took 5 bases from V and 7 from J, leaving 11 bases between them. Germline V lookup: CDR1 DFQATT, CDR2 SNEGSKA (reference sequence). This CDR3 has 11 amino acids. Here the CDR3 reads CSAHEVTGYTF. CDR3 DNA sequence: TGCAGTGCTCATGAGGTAACTGGCTACACCTTC.

The CDR3: CASSPQGRGGTQYF. The DNA of the CDR3 is TGTGCCAGCAGCCCTCAGGGACGGGGGGGGACCCAGTACTTC. This chain joins TRBV7-3 and TRBJ2-5; 8 bases fit TRBD2. Germline lookup yields CDR1 SGHTA and CDR2 FQGTGA. The length of the CDR3 is 14 residues. V trimming: 5 bases; J trimming: 7 bases; junction bases outside the gene matches: 9.

The rearrangement links TRBV25-1 to TRBJ2-2; D possibly corresponds to TRBD1 (6 bases). V was clipped by 10 bases and J by 1 base, with 13 bases between them. Per germline, CDR1 MGHDK and CDR2 SYGVNS. There are 14 residues in the CDR3. The CDR3 loop reads CATQGLGNTGELFF. For the CDR3, the DNA is TGTGCCACCCAGGGGCTAGGGAACACCGGGGAGCTGTTTTTT. Full variable domain (rest looked up from reference TRBV25-1 and TRBJ2-2): EADIYQTPRYLVIGTGKKITLECSQTMGHDKMYWYQQDPGMELHLIHYSYGVNSTEKGDLSSESTVSRIRTEHFPLTLESARPSHTSQYLCATQGLGNTGELFFGEGSRLTVL.

The chain combines TRBV19 with TRBJ2-1, with 7 bases aligning to TRBD1. V lost 6 bases and J lost 7; bases outside the gene matches: 12. CDR3 length: 15 residues. CDR1 and CDR2 (germline): LNHDA, SQIVND (reference sequence). CDR3 amino acids: CASRPLDRTLNEQFF. In DNA, the CDR3 is TGTGCCAGTAGGCCATTGGACAGGACTCTGAATGAGCAGTTCTTC. The variable domain in full, completed from reference TRBV19 and TRBJ2-1, reads DGGITQSPKYLFRKEGQNVTLSCEQNLNHDAMYWYRQDPGQGLRLIYYSQIVNDFQKGDIAEGYSVSREKKESFPLTVTSAQKNPTAFYLCASRPLDRTLNEQFFGPGTRLTVL.

The CDR3 DNA follows: TGTGCCAGCAGCTACGTAGCGGGGGGGCCCGGGGATACGCAGTATTTT. This translates into CASSYVAGGPGDTQYF. J is TRBJ2-3 and V is TRBV7-8, with TRBD2 matching over 11 bases. V lost 4 bases to trimming and J lost 6 bases; unmatched junction nucleotides: 9. Germline CDR1 and CDR2: SGHVS and FQNEAQ. The CDR3 has 16 amino acids.

This chain connects TRBV18 to TRBJ2-5; TRBD2 matches 10 bases. Germline assignment: CDR1 KGHSH and CDR2 LQKENI. There are 16 residues in the CDR3. After removal of 3 bases from V and 4 bases from J, the junction contained 8 bases not matched to a gene. CDR3 coding DNA: TGTGCCAGCTCACCGAATAGACTAGCGGGTGGAGAGACCCAGTACTTC. This codes for CASSPNRLAGGETQYF.

The chain joins TRBV28 to TRBJ2-4, with a tentative D call TRBD1 (7 bases). Germline lookup yields CDR1 MDHEN and CDR2 SYDVKM. The ends were cut back, 11 bases at V and 3 bases at J, with 20 bases in the middle. The CDR3 totals 15 residues. This CDR3 is CAALGGSGGKNIQYF. DNA of the CDR3: TGTGCCGCACTGGGGGGTTCAGGGGGCAAAAACATTCAGTACTTC.

The V gene is TRBV6-1, the J gene TRBJ1-5, with unresolved D. CDR1 and CDR2 from the germline V gene are MNHNS and SASEGT. V lost 0 bases, J lost 7 bases, and 16 bases lay in between. This CDR3 has 16 residues. The CDR3 coding sequence is TGTGCCAGCAGTGAAGCGCTGGGTCGGGTGCGCCAGCCCCAGCATTTT. Translating gives CASSEALGRVRQPQHF.

The chain employs TRBV7-9 and TRBJ1-4; D perhaps matches TRBD1 (6 bases). Germline-derived CDR1 and CDR2 are SEHNR and FQNEAQ (reference sequence). CDR3 length: 14 residues. Trimming took 2 bases from V and 8 from J, leaving 12 bases between them. The CDR3 DNA is TGTGCCAGCAGCTTACAGGGGAGAAACGAAAAACTGTTTTTT. Protein sequence: CASSLQGRNEKLFF.

V and J are TRBV28 and TRBJ2-7; 8 bases map to TRBD2. This CDR3 is built from 14 residues. Germline V gene data show CDR1 as MDHEN and CDR2 as SYDVKM. Germline trimming cut 6 bases from V and 5 bases from J; bases unmatched to any gene: 9. Written as DNA, the CDR3 is TGTGCCAGCAGGCCCGGGGGGGGGCCCCACGAGCAGTACTTC. It translates to CASRPGGGPHEQYF.

The chain recombines TRBV4-1 with TRBJ1-4; tentative D call: TRBD1 (5 bases). Germline V CDR1 and CDR2: MGHRA, YSYEKL. Trimming left V 0 bases short and J 0 bases short, with 5 bases between. The length of the CDR3 is 15 residues. In DNA, the CDR3 is TGCGCCAGCAGCCAAGACAGGGCAACTAATGAAAAACTGTTTTTT. It specifies CASSQDRATNEKLFF.

This clone was seen a single time. The chain has TRBV7-9 and TRBJ1-2; 8 nucleotides line up with TRBD1. The CDR3 extends over 13 amino acids. J gave up 7 bases and V 7 bases, and 8 bases lay outside the gene matches. CDR1 is SEHNR, CDR2 FQNEAQ, per germline (reference sequence). The CDR3 DNA is TGTGCCAGCAACCCCGACAGGGGTCGTGGCTACACCTTC. The encoded protein is CASNPDRGRGYTF.

This clone turned up a few times. The chain recombines TRBV18 with TRBJ2-1; TRBD2 aligns across 8 bases. The V segment lost 3 bases and the J segment 6 bases; nucleotides outside the gene matches: 10. The CDR3 runs to 16 residues. The germline gives CDR1 KGHSH, CDR2 LQKENI. The CDR3 sequence: CASSPGLVFGFNEQFF. The CDR3 bases are TGTGCCAGCTCACCGGGACTAGTTTTTGGGTTCAATGAGCAGTTCTTC.

This clone was recorded only once. The chain couples TRBV20-1 to TRBJ2-3, with D possibly matching TRBD2 (6 bases). The V gene's germline CDR1 is DFQATT and CDR2 SNEGSKA (reference sequence). There are 10 residues in the CDR3. The V and J ends lost 5 bases and 6 bases respectively, with 6 bases between them. CDR3 DNA: TGCAGTGCTGCGGGGGATACGCAGTATTTT. Its translation is CSAAGDTQYF.

This rearrangement joins TRBV3-1 (or the pseudogene TRBV3-2) to TRBJ1-4; tentative D call: TRBD1 (6 bases). The length of the CDR3 is 13 residues. V was cut by 3 bases and J by 11 bases, with 13 bases left in between. Germline V CDR1 and CDR2: LGHDT, YNNKEL (reference sequence). DNA of the CDR3: TGTGCCAGCAGCCAGTCCGGGACACCGAAACTGTTTTTT. The encoded protein is CASSQSGTPKLFF.

V is TRBV7-9 and J is TRBJ2-7, with 8 bases aligning to TRBD1. CDR1 SEHNR and CDR2 FQNEAQ come from the germline V gene (reference sequence). V lost 8 bases to trimming and J lost 2 bases; unmatched junction nucleotides: 8. The CDR3 extends over 14 amino acids. CDR3 protein: CASSRLQGAYEQYF. As DNA, the CDR3 is TGTGCCAGCTCCAGACTACAGGGGGCCTACGAGCAGTACTTC.

The gene calls are TRBV9 and TRBJ1-2; the D gene is possibly TRBD1 (5 bases). V dropped 4 bases and J dropped 0 bases, with 13 bases sitting between them. Germline assignment: CDR1 SGDLS and CDR2 YYNGEE. This CDR3 has 15 residues. Here the CDR3 DNA reads TGTGCCAGCAGCCCAGGGCCCCTCCCTAACTATGGCTACACCTTC. Its protein product is CASSPGPLPNYGYTF.

As for this clone: This CDR3 is also generated by other DNA sequences in the sample. V gene TRBV6-1 combines with J gene TRBJ2-3, with 8 bases matching TRBD1. The CDR3 contains 14 residues. With 1 base clipped from V and 3 bases from J, the junction kept 0 bases outside the gene matches. Germline lookup yields CDR1 MNHNS and CDR2 SASEGT. CDR3 region: CASSEGQGTDTQYF. The CDR3 DNA sequence: TGTGCCAGCAGTGAAGGACAGGGGACAGATACGCAGTATTTT.

The table lists this clone with a few counts. The chain joins TRBV4-1 to TRBJ1-2; D is perhaps TRBD1 (5 bases). CDR3 length equals 15 residues. Germline V lookup: CDR1 MGHRA, CDR2 YSYEKL. Trimming removed 0 bases at V and 3 bases at J, with 11 bases between. CDR3 nucleotides: TGCGCCAGCAGCCAAGAAGTCCAGGGCCACTATGGCTACACCTTC. Its protein product is CASSQEVQGHYGYTF.

CDR3 residues: CASSPGQGGNEKLFF. CDR3 coding DNA: TGTGCCAGCAGCCCCGGACAGGGAGGGAATGAAAAACTGTTTTTT. The rearrangement uses TRBV7-9 and TRBJ1-4, with TRBD1 identical over 8 bases. The CDR3 is 15 residues long. Germline CDR1 is SEHNR and CDR2 is FQNEAQ (reference sequence). V lost 5 bases, J lost 5 bases, and 7 bases stayed unmatched.

The chain employs TRBV6-4 and TRBJ2-1; perhaps TRBD1 as D (6 bases). The germline gives CDR1 MRHNA, CDR2 SNTAGT. The CDR3 length is 13 residues. Between the trimmed V and J ends, which lost 7 bases and 6 bases, there was a span of 13 bases. The CDR3 reads CASTDTDSNEQFF. CDR3 nucleotide sequence: TGTGCCAGCACCGACACGGACAGCAATGAGCAGTTCTTC.

The chain recombines TRBV13 with TRBJ2-2; 7 bases fit TRBD2. After removal of 3 bases from V and 3 bases from J, the junction contained 7 bases not matched to a gene. Germline V gives CDR1 PRHDT, CDR2 FYEKMQ (reference sequence). The CDR3 covers 16 residues. The CDR3 is CASSLERGLDTGELFF. The DNA for the CDR3 is TGTGCCAGCAGCTTGGAGCGGGGATTGGACACCGGGGAGCTGTTTTTT.